What follows are 30 T cell receptor beta chains derived from one specimen sequenced in a study of blood T cells in healthy people across ages. Primers used in a second PCR of roughly 7 to 11 cycles were a sample-barcoded 5' primer and a J-beta primer mix. TCRdb reanalysed the 5' RACE reads using MiXCR and keeps one entry per CDR3 protein. The data contain roughly 700,000 distinct CDR3 sequences, around 32% of them singletons. The source material was blood. These receptors were collected from a woman older than 75 in good health.

This clonotype was seen repeatedly, ten times or more. This sequence joins TRBV9 and TRBJ2-7, with 8 nucleotides matching TRBD2. The ends lost 0 bases at V and 2 bases at J; junction bases unmatched: 7. Germline V gives CDR1 SGDLS, CDR2 YYNGEE. The CDR3 consists of 16 residues. The DNA for the CDR3 is TGTGCCAGCAGCGTAGGACCGGGGGGGGGAACCTACGAGCAGTACTTC. Amino acids: CASSVGPGGGTYEQYF.

CDR3 amino acids: CATVWEGAPNTEAFF. CDR3 nucleotide sequence: TGTGCCACGGTATGGGAGGGAGCCCCGAACACTGAAGCTTTCTTT. The chain uses TRBV15 and TRBJ1-1, with no clear D. The germline V and J ends were trimmed by 9 bases and 1 base, with 18 bases remaining between them. CDR1 LNHNV and CDR2 YYDKDF come from the germline V gene (reference sequence). This CDR3 region has 15 residues.

This clonotype showed up many times. This clone may be a read error of a much larger clone one base away. The gene calls are TRBV7-9 and TRBJ2-5; maybe TRBD1 (6 bases). V lost 5 bases, J lost 11 bases, and 24 bases lay in between. This CDR3 region has 15 residues. Per germline, CDR1 SEHNR and CDR2 FQNEAQ (reference sequence). CDR3 sequence: CASSPWTVLLPRQYF. CDR3 DNA sequence: TGTGCCAGCAGCCCGTGGACAGTTCTTCTTCCACGGCAGTACTTC.

At least ten counts were recorded for this clonotype. V is TRBV4-2 and J is TRBJ2-1; 7 bases map to TRBD1. CDR3 length: 16 residues. The J segment lost 5 bases and the V segment lost 1 base, leaving 8 bases of the junction unmatched. Germline CDR1 is LGHNA and CDR2 is YNFKEQ. This CDR3 reads CASSQGPGQTNNEQFF. The CDR3, as DNA: TGTGCCAGCAGCCAAGGGCCGGGACAGACTAACAATGAGCAGTTCTTC.

V usage is TRBV9 and J usage is TRBJ2-7; D may match TRBD1 or TRBD2 (5 bases each). Germline V gives CDR1 SGDLS, CDR2 YYNGEE. The CDR3 covers 13 residues. The ends were cut back, 4 bases at V and 5 bases at J, with 13 bases in the middle. The CDR3 loop reads CASSLGTTDEQYF. The CDR3 DNA reads TGTGCCAGCAGCCTTGGGACCACAGACGAGCAGTACTTC. The complete variable domain, with remaining parts taken from reference TRBV9 and TRBJ2-7, reads DSGVTQTPKHLITATGQRVTLRCSPRSGDLSVYWYQQSLDQGLQFLIQYYNGEERAKGNILERFSAQQFPDLHSELNLSSLELGDSALYFCASSLGTTDEQYFGPGTRLTVT.

As to this clonotype: This may be a read error, as it is one base from a much larger clone. The rearrangement joins TRBV7-9 to TRBJ2-5, with D possibly being TRBD1 (5 bases). Per the germline V gene, CDR1 is SEHNR and CDR2 is FQNEAQ (reference sequence). The CDR3 sequence is 13 residues long. The CDR3 protein is CASISPGQEAQYF. The CDR3 bases are TGTGCCAGCATTAGTCCAGGGCAAGAGGCCCAGTACTTC. Together with reference TRBV7-9 and TRBJ2-5, the CDR3 gives the full variable domain: DTGVSQNPRHKITKRGQNVTFRCDPISEHNRLYWYRQTLGQGPEFLTYFQNEAQLEKSRLLSDRFSAERPKGSFSTLEIQRTEQGDSAMYLCASISPGQEAQYFGPGTRLLVL.

This clonotype was observed many times. The gene calls are TRBV4-1 and TRBJ2-5; 10 bases line up with TRBD2. V shed 4 bases, J shed 7 bases, and the junction held 15 bases outside the gene matches. Germline V gene lookup returns CDR1 MGHRA and CDR2 YSYEKL. This CDR3 is built from 17 residues. The DNA of the CDR3 is TGCGCCAGCAGCCCGATTAGCGGGGGGACCGTCTTATGGACCCAGTACTTC. This gives the protein CASSPISGGTVLWTQYF.

A few counts support this clonotype. This may be a read error: a much more frequent sequence differs by one nucleotide. J is TRBJ2-5 and V is TRBV18; the D call may be TRBD1 or TRBD2 (5 bases each). The CDR3 contains 14 residues. Trimming shortened V by 7 bases and J by 11 bases, and 23 bases separated the two germline ends. The germline gives CDR1 KGHSH, CDR2 LQKENI. Written as DNA, the CDR3 is TGTGCCAGCTACCCTGGGGGATCGTACAATGAGCAGTACTTC. Its translation is CASYPGGSYNEQYF.

This clonotype came up a few times. The chain carries TRBV20-1 and TRBJ1-1; D gene uncertain. This CDR3 contains 13 residues. Trimming pared 3 bases from V and 0 bases from J, leaving 8 bases between. The germline V gene encodes CDR1 DFQATT and CDR2 SNEGSKA (reference sequence). The CDR3 bases are TGCAGTGCTAGCCGACGGATGAACACTGAAGCTTTCTTT. Its translation: CSASRRMNTEAFF.

This clonotype came up many times. The genes are TRBV15 and TRBJ2-3; D ambiguous. This CDR3 has 12 amino acids. Germline V CDR1 and CDR2: LNHNV, YYDKDF (reference sequence). V was trimmed by 1 base and J by 5 bases, leaving 4 bases between them. The CDR3 spells CATSRAEDTQYF. The CDR3 DNA is TGTGCCACCAGCAGAGCAGAAGATACGCAGTATTTT.

This clonotype occurred many times. This chain uses TRBV6-1 with TRBJ1-2, with D hard to call. CDR3 length equals 14 residues. Trimming shortened V by 5 bases and J by 5 bases, and 15 bases separated the two germline ends. CDR1 is MNHNS and CDR2 is SASEGT in the germline V gene. This CDR3 is CASSLETASYGYTF. CDR3 DNA sequence: TGTGCCAGCAGTTTGGAGACGGCTTCATATGGCTACACCTTC.

A single count supports this clonotype. The CDR3, as DNA: TGCAGTGCTCACCCGGGACTAGCGGGGGAAGATACGCAGTATTTT. This codes for CSAHPGLAGEDTQYF. This sequence joins TRBV20-1 and TRBJ2-3, with 14 bases identical to TRBD2. With V trimmed by 5 bases and J by 5 bases, 6 bases remained unmatched. This CDR3 region has 15 residues. CDR1 and CDR2 (germline): DFQATT, SNEGSKA (reference sequence).

The chain is built from TRBV9 and TRBJ2-3; D remains ambiguous. The germline gives CDR1 SGDLS, CDR2 YYNGEE. The V end was cut by 0 bases, the J end by 3 bases, with 14 bases between. The CDR3 has 16 amino acids. In DNA, the CDR3 is TGTGCCAGCAGCGTAGGGCTGGCGGCAAATACAGATACGCAGTATTTT. Its translation: CASSVGLAANTDTQYF.

In its sample, this clonotype was seen many times. The chain combines TRBV19 with TRBJ2-7; D not certain. Germline V gene data show CDR1 as LNHDA and CDR2 as SQIVND (reference sequence). V lost 2 bases and J 0 bases, leaving 8 bases between the germline ends. There are 14 residues in the CDR3. This CDR3 reads CASSISAVSYEQYF. The CDR3 region has the DNA TGTGCCAGTAGTATATCGGCCGTCTCCTACGAGCAGTACTTC.

Points on this clonotype: An end of the junction does not agree with germline; a read error may underlie this. V usage is TRBV28 and J usage is TRBJ2-5; 7 nucleotides match TRBD1. The tail of the sequence fits TRBJ2-7 better, so the J call may be wrong. The CDR3 spans 14 residues. Per the germline V gene, CDR1 is MDHEN and CDR2 is SYDVKM. For the CDR3, the DNA is TGTGCCTGCAGGTTATGGGGACAGACGGCCGAGCAGTACTTC. Protein sequence: CACRLWGQTAEQYF.

This clonotype occurred many times. The V call is TRBV7-3, the J call TRBJ1-5; no firm D call. This CDR3 has 13 amino acids. V dropped 2 bases and J dropped 4 bases, with 6 bases sitting between them. CDR1 is SGHTA and CDR2 is FQGTGA in the germline V gene. In nucleotides, the CDR3 is TGTGCCAGCAGCTTACTGGTTAATCAGCCCCAGCATTTT. This codes for CASSLLVNQPQHF. Full variable domain (rest looked up from reference TRBV7-3 and TRBJ1-5): GAGVSQTPSNKVTEKGKYVELRCDPISGHTALYWYRQSLGQGPEFLIYFQGTGAADDSGLPNDRFFAVRPEGSVSTLKIQRTERGDSAVYLCASSLLVNQPQHFGDGTRLSIL.

A remark on this clonotype: This may be a read error, as it is one base from a much larger clone. The V gene is TRBV4-3, the J gene TRBJ2-7; D ambiguous. The CDR3 length is 15 residues. The germline gives CDR1 LGHNA, CDR2 YSLEER. Deletions cut 0 bases from V and 6 bases from J, with 15 bases between. CDR3 protein: CASSQEMGFRVEQYF. CDR3 nucleotides: TGCGCCAGCAGCCAAGAGATGGGCTTTCGCGTCGAGCAGTACTTC.

This clonotype was counted at least ten times. V usage is TRBV10-3 and J usage is TRBJ2-3; 16 nucleotides match TRBD2. The V gene's germline CDR1 is ENHRY and CDR2 SYGVKD. V gave up 7 bases and J gave up 7 bases; unmatched junction bases: 5. CDR3 length equals 15 residues. CDR3 coding DNA: TGTGCCATCACCGGGACTAGCGGGGGGGTGAATACGCAGTATTTT. Translation gives CAITGTSGGVNTQYF.

Worth noting for this clonotype: Since a much larger clone is just one base distant, this may be a read error. V gene TRBV19 combines with J gene TRBJ2-7; a possible D gene is TRBD2 (6 bases). This CDR3 has 13 residues. CDR1 LNHDA and CDR2 SQIVND come from the germline V gene (reference sequence). The ends were cut back, 6 bases at V and 10 bases at J, with 19 bases in the middle. CDR3 DNA: TGTGCCAGTAGCCGGAGGGACGGGGAGGCCCAGTACTTC. Its protein is CASSRRDGEAQYF.

The chain links TRBV6-6 to TRBJ2-1, with D unclear. Per the germline V gene, CDR1 is MNHNY and CDR2 is SVGAGI (reference sequence). V lost 4 bases and J lost 3, with 10 bases in between. This CDR3 contains 14 residues. CDR3 loop: CASSLGGNYNEQFF. As DNA, the CDR3 is TGTGCCAGCAGTTTGGGTGGGAACTACAATGAGCAGTTCTTC.

About this clonotype: A much larger clone lies one base from this, so it may be a read error. The chain has TRBV5-5 and TRBJ2-7; D unclear. There are 15 residues in the CDR3. Germline V gene lookup returns CDR1 SGHKS and CDR2 YYEKEE (reference sequence). Trimming stripped 1 base from V and 2 bases from J, with 13 bases between. CDR3 bases: TGTGCCAGCAGCTTGCGTAAAGGGTCGGCCTACGAGCAGTACTTC. Its protein product is CASSLRKGSAYEQYF.

In its sample, this clonotype was seen many times. This chain uses TRBV30 with TRBJ1-2, with D possibly TRBD1 on 5 matching bases. Germline lookup yields CDR1 GTSNPN and CDR2 SVGIG (reference sequence). V was shortened by 0 bases and J by 4 bases, with 15 bases between the two germline ends. This CDR3 has 15 residues. The CDR3 sequence is CAWSVVGAPVYGYTF. CDR3 nucleotides: TGTGCCTGGAGTGTAGTTGGGGCGCCGGTCTATGGCTACACCTTC.

There are many counts of this clonotype. The chain employs TRBV7-2 and TRBJ1-2; a weak D match, TRBD1 (5 bases). V dropped 5 bases and J dropped 6 bases, with 13 bases sitting between them. The CDR3 length is 13 residues. Germline V gene sequence: CDR1 SGHTA, CDR2 FQGNSA. For the CDR3, the DNA is TGTGCCAGCAGCCTTCCAGGGTTCCATGGCTACACCTTC. It specifies CASSLPGFHGYTF.

Ten or more counts support this clonotype. This chain joins TRBV4-2 and TRBJ2-5; D is unresolved. V lost 0 bases to trimming and J lost 5 bases, with 16 bases between them. Germline V gene sequence: CDR1 LGHNA, CDR2 YNFKEQ. The CDR3 loop spans 16 amino acids. The CDR3 DNA is TGTGCCAGCAGCCAAGACGTGTCCAGGACCGCGGAGACCCAGTACTTC. Its translation: CASSQDVSRTAETQYF.

About this clonotype: This may be a read error, as it is one base from a much larger clone. This rearrangement joins TRBV5-1 to TRBJ2-1; D not resolved. Between the trimmed V and J ends, which lost 0 bases and 10 bases, there was a span of 11 bases. The CDR3 is 13 residues long. Germline V gene data show CDR1 as SGHRS and CDR2 as YFSETQ. The CDR3 protein is CASSLAAETEQFF. The CDR3 region has the DNA TGCGCCAGCAGCTTGGCCGCCGAAACCGAGCAGTTCTTC.

This clonotype came up a few times. The rearrangement uses TRBV3-1 and TRBJ2-5; 12 positions agree with TRBD2. The CDR3 has 15 amino acids. The germline V gene encodes CDR1 LGHDT and CDR2 YNNKEL (reference sequence). J was trimmed by 11 bases and V by 2 bases; bases with no gene match: 9. CDR3 nucleotides: TGTGCCAGCAGCCAAAGACTAGCGGGGGTGGGTGAGCAGTACTTC. It is translated as CASSQRLAGVGEQYF.

Details on this clonotype: A much larger clone differs from this one at a single base, so this may be a read error. The chain is built from TRBV5-1 and TRBJ1-4, with unresolved D. Germline CDR1 and CDR2: SGHRS and YFSETQ. The CDR3 runs to 17 residues. Between the trimmed V and J ends, which lost 7 bases and 0 bases, there was a span of 19 bases. The CDR3 DNA reads TGCGCCAGCGGCAAAAACTCGGACGGAGCAACTAATGAAAAACTGTTTTTT. Its protein is CASGKNSDGATNEKLFF.

This clonotype occurred many times. The CDR3 loop reads CSASGGLAGSHEQYF. The CDR3 nucleotides read TGCAGTGCTAGTGGGGGACTAGCGGGGTCGCACGAGCAGTACTTC. The chain employs TRBV20-1 and TRBJ2-7; 13 nucleotides match TRBD2. The germline V gene has CDR1 DFQATT and CDR2 SNEGSKA (reference sequence). The CDR3 spans 15 residues. Trimming took 3 bases from V and 5 from J; bases not matched to a gene: 7.

This chain links TRBV20-1 with TRBJ2-7; no firm D call. Germline CDR1 is DFQATT and CDR2 is SNEGSKA (reference sequence). Deletions cut 5 bases from V and 5 bases from J, with 16 bases between. CDR3 length: 13 amino acids. CDR3 protein: CSASPSKTNEQYF. CDR3 bases: TGCAGTGCTTCCCCATCCAAAACCAACGAGCAGTACTTC.

This clonotype showed up many times. The chain uses TRBV5-1 and TRBJ2-7, with D possibly called TRBD1 or TRBD2 (6 bases each). This CDR3 region has 13 residues. Trimming pared 4 bases from V and 9 bases from J, leaving 17 bases between. From germline, CDR1 is SGHRS and CDR2 YFSETQ. The CDR3 DNA reads as TGCGCCAGCAGCGGAGGGGGGTCGAGGGTGCAGTACTTC. Its protein is CASSGGGSRVQYF. Using reference TRBV5-1 and TRBJ2-7 for the parts outside the CDR3, the full variable domain is KAGVTQTPRYLIKTRGQQVTLSCSPISGHRSVSWYQQTPGQGLQFLFEYFSETQRNKGNFPGRFSGRQFSNSRSEMNVSTLELGDSALYLCASSGGGSRVQYFGPGTRLTVT.